These 23 T cell receptor beta chains were sequenced from one sample in a study of blood T cells in healthy people across ages. A second roughly 7 to 11 cycle PCR used barcoded and J-beta primers. MiXCR was run by TCRdb on the 5' RACE reads, yielding one entry per CDR3 protein. The repertoire includes hundreds of thousands of distinct CDR3 sequences, approximately 50% of them detected once, and approximately 37% sits in the top ten. The source material was blood. The receptor source for this set is a man aged 60 to 69 in good health.

The chain is built from TRBV9 and TRBJ2-4; D unclear. The CDR3 sequence is 14 residues long. Trimming took 4 bases from V and 3 from J, leaving 11 bases between them. Germline values: CDR1 SGDLS, CDR2 YYNGEE. This chain's CDR3 is CASSPWDYKNIQYF. Written as DNA, the CDR3 is TGTGCCAGCAGCCCCTGGGATTACAAAAACATTCAGTACTTC.

There are a few counts of this clonotype. CDR3 sequence: CSVERPSGNNEQFF. CDR3 coding DNA: TGCAGCGTTGAACGGCCTAGCGGGAACAATGAGCAGTTCTTC. The chain combines TRBV29-1 with TRBJ2-1; TRBD2 aligns across 9 bases. CDR1 and CDR2 from the germline V gene are SQVTM and ANQGSEA. The CDR3 runs to 14 residues. Trimming took 2 bases from V and 5 from J; bases not matched to a gene: 4.

The chain recombines TRBV5-6 with TRBJ2-7, with D possibly matching TRBD1 (5 bases). The CDR3 length is 14 residues. Germline CDR1 is SGHDT and CDR2 is YYEEEE. V lost 3 bases, J lost 4 bases, and 14 bases lay in between. The CDR3 region is CASSSSSAGYEQYF. In nucleotides, the CDR3 is TGTGCCAGCAGCTCTTCCAGTGCAGGGTACGAGCAGTACTTC.

The genes are TRBV6-2 or TRBV6-3 and TRBJ1-1, with D uncertain. Germline loops: CDR1 MNHEY, CDR2 SVGEGT. CDR3 length: 14 residues. Trimming left V 0 bases short and J 1 base short, with 6 bases between. DNA for the CDR3: TGTGCCAGCAGTTACTCCGGCTGGAACACTGAAGCTTTCTTT. It specifies CASSYSGWNTEAFF.

In its sample, this clonotype was seen a few times. This sequence joins TRBV28 and TRBJ2-1; a possible D gene is TRBD1 (6 bases). CDR3 length: 15 residues. Per germline, CDR1 MDHEN and CDR2 SYDVKM. The V end was cut by 4 bases, the J end by 7 bases, with 17 bases between. The DNA of the CDR3 is TGTGCCAGCAGTTCGGCAAACAGGGTTGGTAATGAGCAGTTCTTC. This encodes CASSSANRVGNEQFF.

The chain recombines TRBV10-3 with TRBJ1-2; 7 bases are a match to TRBD1. The length of the CDR3 is 14 residues. Germline V CDR1 and CDR2: ENHRY, SYGVKD. V trimming: 3 bases; J trimming: 3 bases; junction bases outside the gene matches: 4. In nucleotides, the CDR3 is TGTGCCATCAGTGATTCAGGGGGGGACTATGGCTACACCTTC. This codes for CAISDSGGDYGYTF.

The chain employs TRBV5-1 and TRBJ2-5, with D possibly TRBD2 on 6 matching bases. Germline assignment: CDR1 SGHRS and CDR2 YFSETQ. Trimming stripped 4 bases from V and 4 bases from J, with 11 bases between. The CDR3 extends over 13 amino acids. The chain's CDR3 is CASSPGVPETQYF. CDR3 sequence (DNA): TGCGCCAGCAGCCCGGGAGTCCCAGAGACCCAGTACTTC.

Ten or more counts support this clonotype. The gene calls are TRBV20-1 and TRBJ1-6, with D possibly matching TRBD1 (5 bases). The CDR3 contains 15 residues. Looked up from germline, CDR1 is DFQATT and CDR2 is SNEGSKA (reference sequence). Trimming stripped 0 bases from V and 10 bases from J, with 16 bases between. The CDR3 spells CSARDDGGAGSPLHF. The CDR3 DNA is TGCAGTGCTAGAGATGATGGAGGGGCGGGGTCACCCCTCCACTTT.

This clonotype has a handful of counts. The chain uses TRBV27 and TRBJ2-2, with 7 nucleotides matching TRBD1. The germline gives CDR1 MNHEY, CDR2 SMNVEV (reference sequence). The trim removed 2 bases at V and 6 bases at J, leaving 9 bases unmatched. CDR3 length: 16 residues. The CDR3 sequence: CASSLDPTGYSGELFF. CDR3 nucleotide sequence: TGTGCCAGCAGTTTAGATCCGACAGGGTACTCCGGGGAGCTGTTTTTT.

About this clonotype itself: This may come from a read error, since a much larger clone is one base off. CDR3 loop: CASSPDVTSNQPQHF. In nucleotides, the CDR3 is TGTGCCAGCAGCCCGGACGTCACTAGCAATCAGCCCCAGCATTTT. The rearrangement joins TRBV2 to TRBJ1-5; D is unclear. Germline CDR1 SNHLY, CDR2 FYNNEI. Deletions cut 6 bases from V and 0 bases from J, with 12 bases between. The CDR3 runs to 15 residues.

This clonotype has just one count. The chain employs TRBV28 and TRBJ2-5; the D is unclear. Deletions cut 6 bases from V and 1 base from J, with 24 bases between. CDR3 length: 18 residues. CDR1 MDHEN and CDR2 SYDVKM come from the germline V gene. CDR3 in DNA: TGTGCCAGCAGCCCTCACTACGGCGGAAACCCCATCCAAGAGACCCAGTACTTC. Protein product: CASSPHYGGNPIQETQYF.

The V and J genes are TRBV5-1 and TRBJ2-2; D is perhaps TRBD1 or TRBD2 (5 bases each). V was clipped by 3 bases and J by 7 bases, with 13 bases between them. This CDR3 is 14 amino acids long. Germline CDR1 and CDR2: SGHRS and YFSETQ. The CDR3 DNA reads TGCGCCAGCAGCTCCTCGGGACGGAACGGGGAGCTGTTTTTT. Protein: CASSSSGRNGELFF.

The chain is built from TRBV12-3 or TRBV12-4 and TRBJ2-1; 10 bases agree with TRBD1. V was clipped by 6 bases and J by 6 bases; unmatched bases: 11. The CDR3 is made up of 16 amino acids. CDR3 loop: CASSLWGTGDRNEQFF. Written as DNA, the CDR3 is TGTGCCAGCAGCTTGTGGGGGACAGGGGATCGCAATGAGCAGTTCTTC.

A few counts support this clonotype. The gene calls are TRBV12-3 or TRBV12-4 and TRBJ2-5; D is unclear. This CDR3 contains 14 residues. Trimming shortened V by 6 bases and J by 2 bases, and 13 bases separated the two germline ends. This CDR3 is CASRYRAGQETQYF. For the CDR3, the DNA is TGTGCCAGCAGGTACCGGGCCGGGCAAGAGACCCAGTACTTC.

This chain links TRBV5-1 with TRBJ2-5; D might be TRBD1 (7 bases). The CDR3 is 15 amino acids. CDR1 and CDR2 (germline): SGHRS, YFSETQ. The V end lost 4 bases, the J end lost 6 bases, and 19 bases lay between the germline ends. CDR3 sequence reads: CASSGSTGRIKTQYF. In nucleotides, the CDR3 is TGCGCCAGCAGCGGCTCGACAGGGAGGATCAAGACCCAGTACTTC.

The chain has TRBV27 and TRBJ2-7; no reliable D call. This CDR3 has 15 amino acids. V was cut by 3 bases and J by 4 bases, with 16 bases left in between. CDR1 and CDR2 (germline): MNHEY, SMNVEV (reference sequence). CDR3 amino acids: CASSLGRGVGYEQYF. The CDR3 bases are TGTGCCAGCAGTTTGGGCCGTGGGGTGGGTTACGAGCAGTACTTC.

This clonotype has a count of ten or more. DNA of the CDR3: TGCAGCGGGGAAGGGGGCACTTACAATGAGCAGTTCTTC. This codes for CSGEGGTYNEQFF. The rearrangement uses TRBV29-1 and TRBJ2-1; 7 nucleotides match TRBD1. The germline gives CDR1 SQVTM, CDR2 ANQGSEA. The CDR3 sequence is 13 residues long. V lost 7 bases, J lost 4 bases, and 7 bases stayed unmatched.

This clonotype has more than one count but fewer than ten. The J gene is TRBJ1-2, the V gene TRBV3-1; D not resolved. Germline V CDR1 and CDR2: LGHDT, YNNKEL (reference sequence). Trimming shortened V by 1 base and J by 2 bases, and 11 bases separated the two germline ends. The CDR3 length is 15 residues. The CDR3 DNA is TGTGCCAGCAGCCAAGGGGCAGCCAAGAACTATGGCTACACCTTC. This sequence encodes CASSQGAAKNYGYTF. Full variable domain (outside the CDR3, taken from reference TRBV3-1 and TRBJ1-2): DTAVSQTPKYLVTQMGNDKSIKCEQNLGHDTMYWYKQDSKKFLKIMFSYNNKELIINETVPNRFSPKSPDKAHLNLHINSLELGDSAVYFCASSQGAAKNYGYTFGSGTRLTVV.

The V gene is TRBV6-5, the J gene TRBJ1-5, with D tentatively TRBD1 (6 bases). The ends were cut back, 0 bases at V and 3 bases at J, with 18 bases in the middle. This CDR3 spans 18 amino acids. CDR1 MNHEY and CDR2 SVGAGI come from the germline V gene. This CDR3 is CASSYSEGGWGSNQPQHF. The CDR3 coding sequence is TGTGCCAGCAGTTACTCGGAGGGGGGGTGGGGTTCCAATCAGCCCCAGCATTTT.

The chain employs TRBV4-1 and TRBJ2-7; D might be TRBD1 or TRBD2, each matching 5 bases. The CDR3 length is 17 residues. The germline V gene has CDR1 MGHRA and CDR2 YSYEKL. V lost 2 bases, J lost 1 base, and 18 bases lay in between. The CDR3 spells CASSQLPRGPVSYEQYF. The CDR3 nucleotides are TGCGCCAGCAGCCAACTCCCCCGGGGCCCGGTGTCCTACGAGCAGTACTTC.

The sample holds a few counts of this clonotype. The chain recombines TRBV20-1 with TRBJ2-7; TRBD1 matches 9 bases. Per germline, CDR1 DFQATT and CDR2 SNEGSKA (reference sequence). The CDR3 consists of 15 residues. V gave up 2 bases and J gave up 0 bases; unmatched junction bases: 5. The CDR3, as DNA: TGCAGTGCTAGATCCGGACAGGGGAGCTCCTACGAGCAGTACTTC. This codes for CSARSGQGSSYEQYF.

This clonotype was observed at least ten times. The chain carries TRBV24-1 and TRBJ2-4; a possible D gene is TRBD1 (5 bases). The germline V gene encodes CDR1 KGHDR and CDR2 SFDVKD. V gave up 0 bases and J gave up 0 bases, with 11 bases separating them. This CDR3 comprises 17 residues. CDR3 sequence (DNA): TGTGCCACCAGTGATTTGTTTCGGACACTAGCCAAAAACATTCAGTACTTC. Translating it yields CATSDLFRTLAKNIQYF.

The chain is built from TRBV5-1 and TRBJ1-4, with 7 bases that match TRBD1. Germline loops: CDR1 SGHRS, CDR2 YFSETQ. The CDR3 consists of 13 residues. Unmatched junction bases numbered 5, after V lost 4 bases and J lost 8 bases. For the CDR3, the DNA is TGCGCCAGCAGCCTAAGGGGGCCCGAAAAACTGTTTTTT. Residues: CASSLRGPEKLFF.